One TCR beta chain is described in this entry. What it binds is unknown. Primers included in the PCR were 60 Vbeta and 13 Jbeta primers. Assay: immunoSEQ multiplex PCR; the TCRdb copy retains only in-frame clones and omits some. The repertoire has more than 55,000 clones, roughly 80% of them found once; the top ten carry nearly 4%. Between the trimmed V and J ends, which lost 3 bases and 2 bases, there was a span of 16 bases. Germline-derived CDR1 and CDR2 are KGHSH and LQKENI. The CDR3 extends over 16 amino acids. The data were taken from a study of cytomegalovirus exposure and HLA in healthy donors. Study overall: Unique TCRs from HLA-typed donors, roughly 89 million of them, were held in an early data release. Study-wide results and limits: Three of the chains that were CMV-associated were confirmed in vitro to be specific for CMV antigens. Earlier findings revealed that most TCR beta V segments proved productive either about 90% or about 30% of the time. Cytomegalovirus-associated status was assigned to 164 TCR beta chains.

The receptor was isolated from a woman in her 40s in good health and CMV-seronegative. V usage is TRBV18 and J usage is TRBJ1-2; tentative D call: TRBD1 (5 bases). The sequenced material came from PBMCs. This chain's CDR3 is CASSPAGWDSNYGYTF. The CDR3 nucleotides are TGTGCCAGCTCACCTGCAGGGTGGGATTCGAACTATGGCTACACCTTC.